This passage covers 18 T cell receptor beta chains from one sample sequenced in a study of cytomegalovirus exposure and HLA in healthy donors. Both 60 Vbeta primers and 13 Jbeta primers went into the PCR. TCRdb's table, derived via immunoSEQ multiplex PCR, lists solely in-frame clones and lacks some. Of 200,000 to 250,000 clones detected, 77% appear once; the ten largest clones hold 2.5% to 3%. Sequenced input: PBMCs. All receptors come from a woman aged 60-70 years in good health and CMV-seropositive.

This chain uses TRBV28 with TRBJ2-3; 9 bases fit TRBD2. J gave up 6 bases and V 3 bases, and 10 bases lay outside the gene matches. Per the germline V gene, CDR1 is MDHEN and CDR2 is SYDVKM. The CDR3 runs 16 residues. In nucleotides, the CDR3 is TGTGCCAGCAGTTTTTCTCGAGCGGGGGGTGTGGATACGCAGTATTTT. Amino acid sequence: CASSFSRAGGVDTQYF.

V usage is TRBV28 and J usage is TRBJ2-7; the D gene is possibly TRBD2 (5 bases). V dropped 6 bases and J dropped 3 bases, with 6 bases sitting between them. Germline assignment: CDR1 MDHEN and CDR2 SYDVKM. The CDR3 runs to 11 residues. The CDR3 DNA reads TGTGCCAGCAGCGAGGGCTACGAGCAGTACTTC. Its translation is CASSEGYEQYF.

The chain has TRBV2 and TRBJ1-4; 7 bases are a match to TRBD1. In germline, CDR1 is SNHLY, CDR2 FYNNEI. V gave up 5 bases and J gave up 3 bases; unmatched junction bases: 3. The CDR3 has 14 residues. This CDR3 reads CASSKQGANEKLFF. The CDR3 DNA reads TGTGCCAGCAGTAAGCAGGGGGCTAATGAAAAACTGTTTTTT.

The chain is built from TRBV19 and TRBJ2-1; 10 positions agree with TRBD1. The CDR3 is made up of 14 amino acids. Germline CDR1 LNHDA, CDR2 SQIVND (reference sequence). Trimming removed 3 bases from V and 6 bases from J; junction bases left unmatched: 2. The chain's CDR3 is CASSIGTGANEQFF. The CDR3 nucleotides read TGTGCCAGTAGTATCGGGACAGGGGCCAATGAGCAGTTCTTC.

The rearrangement joins TRBV5-1 to TRBJ1-4; D gene unclear. This CDR3 is built from 13 residues. Trimming took 1 base from V and 6 from J, leaving 7 bases between them. Per germline, CDR1 SGHRS and CDR2 YFSETQ. CDR3 loop: CASSLNQDEKLFF. The CDR3 nucleotides are TGCGCCAGCAGCTTGAACCAGGATGAAAAACTGTTTTTT. Drawing the rest from reference TRBV5-1 and TRBJ1-4, the complete variable domain is KAGVTQTPRYLIKTRGQQVTLSCSPISGHRSVSWYQQTPGQGLQFLFEYFSETQRNKGNFPGRFSGRQFSNSRSEMNVSTLELGDSALYLCASSLNQDEKLFFGSGTQLSVL.

The chain couples TRBV6-1 to TRBJ1-1; unclear D gene. Germline-derived CDR1 and CDR2 are MNHNS and SASEGT. The V gene lost 5 bases and the J gene lost 0 bases, with 10 bases spanning the gap. The CDR3 runs 14 residues. The CDR3 loop reads CASSSPGMNTEAFF. The CDR3 region has the DNA TGTGCCAGCAGTTCCCCAGGAATGAACACTGAAGCTTTCTTT.

The rearrangement links TRBV14 to TRBJ2-3, with 12 bases that match TRBD2. Germline CDR1 and CDR2: SGHDN and FVKESK. This CDR3 has 17 amino acids. V lost 4 bases, J lost 10 bases, and 15 bases stayed unmatched. CDR3 sequence: CASSRLQGGTSGSSQYF. CDR3 sequence (DNA): TGTGCCAGCAGCCGCCTACAGGGGGGGACTAGCGGGTCCTCGCAGTATTTT.

The J gene is TRBJ1-1, the V gene TRBV7-2; D is unresolved. CDR3 length: 14 residues. Germline lookup yields CDR1 SGHTA and CDR2 FQGNSA. V was cut by 2 bases and J by 4 bases, with 11 bases left in between. The CDR3, as DNA: TGTGCCAGCAGCTTACTCCGGGATGGCACTGAAGCTTTCTTT. Amino acids: CASSLLRDGTEAFF.

The sample holds a few counts of this clone. This sequence joins TRBV10-3 and TRBJ2-5; TRBD2 matches 8 bases. This CDR3 contains 16 residues. The trim removed 4 bases at V and 3 bases at J, leaving 10 bases unmatched. The V gene's germline CDR1 is ENHRY and CDR2 SYGVKD. The CDR3 spells CAISGQSGGGEETQYF. CDR3 in DNA: TGTGCCATCAGTGGTCAAAGCGGGGGCGGCGAAGAGACCCAGTACTTC.

J is TRBJ2-1 and V is TRBV7-9, with D perhaps TRBD2 (6 bases). CDR1 and CDR2 from the germline V gene are SEHNR and FQNEAQ (reference sequence). The CDR3 sequence is 18 residues long. V was trimmed by 4 bases and J by 7 bases, leaving 26 bases between them. The chain's CDR3 is CASSSREILALTGNEQFF. CDR3 bases: TGTGCCAGCAGCTCAAGAGAGATACTAGCCTTGACGGGGAATGAGCAGTTCTTC.

This clone appeared a few times. This chain joins TRBV18 and TRBJ1-1; D call uncertain. CDR1 and CDR2 (germline): KGHSH, LQKENI. The CDR3 runs 13 residues. The V end lost 6 bases, the J end lost 1 base, and 9 bases lay between the germline ends. CDR3 DNA sequence: TGTGCCAGCTCTCAAGGGAGGAACACTGAAGCTTTCTTT. Translation gives CASSQGRNTEAFF.

This clone was observed a single time. This rearrangement joins TRBV6-1 to TRBJ2-1, with 13 bases fitting TRBD2. The V and J ends lost 8 bases and 4 bases, in that order; junction bases with no gene match: 5. CDR1 is MNHNS and CDR2 is SASEGT in the germline V gene. The CDR3 has 15 amino acids. CDR3 sequence (DNA): TGTGCCAGCTACCCGGGACTAGCGGGGTACAATGAGCAGTTCTTC. Its translation: CASYPGLAGYNEQFF.

The V gene is TRBV4-3, the J gene TRBJ1-1; D gene ambiguous. The CDR3 is made up of 17 amino acids. Trimming left V 0 bases short and J 11 bases short, with 25 bases between. In germline, CDR1 is LGHNA, CDR2 YSLEER. Here the CDR3 reads CASSQDQSISRRARAFF. The CDR3 DNA reads TGCGCCAGCAGCCAAGATCAGTCGATCAGTCGGAGGGCTAGGGCTTTCTTT.

The chain employs TRBV25-1 and TRBJ2-1, with 8 positions matching TRBD2. This CDR3 contains 16 residues. Per germline, CDR1 MGHDK and CDR2 SYGVNS. V lost 2 bases to trimming and J lost 4 bases; unmatched junction nucleotides: 7. The CDR3 here is CASSETTSGEYNEQFF. In DNA, the CDR3 is TGTGCCAGCAGTGAAACAACTAGCGGAGAGTACAATGAGCAGTTCTTC.

This chain uses TRBV6-5 with TRBJ2-7; a possible D gene is TRBD1 (5 bases). The CDR3 runs to 14 residues. Germline V CDR1 and CDR2: MNHEY, SVGAGI. V lost 0 bases to trimming and J lost 5 bases, with 11 bases between them. CDR3 DNA: TGTGCCAGCAGTTACTCGCAGGGTATAGACGAGCAGTACTTC. Protein sequence: CASSYSQGIDEQYF.

The CDR3 DNA sequence: TGTGCCAGCAGGGAGGGAATGAACACTGAAGCTTTCTTT. Amino acids: CASREGMNTEAFF. The chain uses TRBV9 and TRBJ1-1; D unclear. V lost 5 bases, J lost 0 bases, and 8 bases lay in between. The CDR3 loop spans 13 amino acids. The V gene's germline CDR1 is SGDLS and CDR2 YYNGEE.

This chain joins TRBV9 and TRBJ2-5; 8 bases are shared with TRBD1. Germline V lookup: CDR1 SGDLS, CDR2 YYNGEE. The V and J ends lost 3 bases and 5 bases, in that order; junction bases with no gene match: 12. The length of the CDR3 is 16 residues. CDR3 DNA: TGTGCCAGCAGCGCCATACAGGGGGTGGAGTTGGAGACCCAGTACTTC. It codes for CASSAIQGVELETQYF. The whole variable domain, filled in from reference TRBV9 and TRBJ2-5, reads DSGVTQTPKHLITATGQRVTLRCSPRSGDLSVYWYQQSLDQGLQFLIQYYNGEERAKGNILERFSAQQFPDLHSELNLSSLELGDSALYFCASSAIQGVELETQYFGPGTRLLVL.

V usage is TRBV7-2 and J usage is TRBJ1-5; 8 nucleotides match TRBD1. The CDR3 has 13 residues. In germline, CDR1 is SGHTA, CDR2 FQGNSA. The V and J ends lost 7 bases and 6 bases, in that order; junction bases with no gene match: 5. The CDR3 is CASTTGGGQPQHF. The CDR3 DNA reads TGTGCCAGCACCACAGGGGGAGGTCAGCCCCAGCATTTT.